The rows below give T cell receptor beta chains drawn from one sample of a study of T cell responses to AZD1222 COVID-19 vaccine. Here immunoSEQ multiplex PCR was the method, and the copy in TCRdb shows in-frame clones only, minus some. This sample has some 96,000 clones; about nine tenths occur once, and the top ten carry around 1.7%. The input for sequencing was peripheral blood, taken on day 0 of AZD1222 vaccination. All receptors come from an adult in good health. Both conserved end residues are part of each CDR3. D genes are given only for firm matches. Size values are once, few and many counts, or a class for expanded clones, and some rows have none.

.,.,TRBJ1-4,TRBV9,CASSVGRKGGYEKLFF,TGTGCCAGCAGCGTAGGGCGTAAGGGAGGATACGAAAAACTGTTTTTT
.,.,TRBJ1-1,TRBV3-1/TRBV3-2,CASRGGNTEAFF,TGTGCCAGCAGGGGCGGGAACACTGAAGCTTTCTTT
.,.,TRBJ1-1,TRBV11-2,CASSPGPAPRAFF,TGTGCCAGCAGCCCAGGGCCCGCCCCGAGAGCTTTCTTT
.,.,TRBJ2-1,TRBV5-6,CASSSPGVPYNEQFF,TGTGCCAGCAGCTCGCCGGGAGTCCCCTACAATGAGCAGTTCTTC
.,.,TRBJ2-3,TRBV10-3,CAQGVAGSSSTDTQYF,TGTGCCCAAGGTGTGGCGGGAAGCTCTAGCACAGATACGCAGTATTTT
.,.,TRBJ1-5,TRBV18,CASSPGETSNQPQHF,TGTGCCAGCTCACCGGGGGAGACAAGCAATCAGCCCCAGCATTTT
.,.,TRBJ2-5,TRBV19,CATSSGLQETQYF,TGTGCCACCTCGTCGGGGCTCCAAGAGACCCAGTACTTC
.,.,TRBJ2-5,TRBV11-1,CASSLAETQYF,TGTGCCAGCAGCTTAGCGGAGACCCAGTACTTC
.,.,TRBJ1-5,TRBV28,CASNTYIPQPQHF,TGTGCCAGCAATACCTACATACCTCAGCCCCAGCATTTT
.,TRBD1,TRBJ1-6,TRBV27,CASTAGTETYNSPLHF,TGTGCCAGCACCGCCGGGACAGAAACCTATAATTCACCCCTCCACTTT
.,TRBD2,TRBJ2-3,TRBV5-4,CASSLGGLAGFGTDTQYF,TGTGCCAGCAGCTTGGGGGGACTAGCGGGATTTGGTACAGATACGCAGTATTTT
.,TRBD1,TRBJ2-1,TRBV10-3,CAISVRDRGNEQFF,TGTGCCATCAGTGTAAGGGACAGGGGCAATGAGCAGTTCTTC
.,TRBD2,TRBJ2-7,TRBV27,CASSPVRAGEYEQYF,TGTGCCAGCAGCCCGGTGAGAGCGGGAGAATACGAGCAGTACTTC
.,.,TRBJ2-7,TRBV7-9,CASSSAVSGTSYEQYF,TGTGCCAGCAGCTCTGCTGTTAGCGGAACTTCTTACGAGCAGTACTTC
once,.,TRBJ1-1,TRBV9,CASSSLVSTEAFF,TGTGCCAGCAGCAGCCTAGTTTCCACTGAAGCTTTCTTT
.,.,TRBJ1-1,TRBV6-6,CASSYSNSNTEAFF,TGTGCCAGCAGTTACTCGAACAGTAACACTGAAGCTTTCTTT
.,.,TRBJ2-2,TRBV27,CASSLSNTGELFF,TGTGCCAGCAGTTTATCGAACACCGGGGAGCTGTTTTTT
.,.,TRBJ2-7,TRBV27,CASSSTGTPPYEQYF,TGTGCCAGCAGTTCGACCGGGACTCCCCCGTACGAGCAGTACTTC
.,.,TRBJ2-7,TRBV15,CATSKDGSFYEQYF,TGTGCCACCAGCAAGGACGGGTCGTTCTACGAGCAGTACTTC
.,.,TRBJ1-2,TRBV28,CASTLTANYGYTF,TGTGCCAGCACCTTGACAGCTAACTATGGCTACACCTTC
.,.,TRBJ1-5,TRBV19,CASSFLGRNQPQHF,TGTGCCAGTAGTTTTTTGGGGCGGAATCAGCCCCAGCATTTT
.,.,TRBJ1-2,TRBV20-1,CSEWAGTRLAF,TGCAGTGAGTGGGCAGGGACCCGGTTAGCGTTC
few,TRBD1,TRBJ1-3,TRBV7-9,CASSLWDRSGNTIYF,TGTGCCAGCAGCTTATGGGACAGGTCTGGAAACACCATATATTTT
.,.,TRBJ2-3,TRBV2,CASSWSAPSTDTQYF,TGTGCCAGCTCCTGGTCTGCCCCGAGCACAGATACGCAGTATTTT
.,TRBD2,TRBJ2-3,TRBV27,CASSLGLAGGRGTDTQYF,TGTGCCAGCAGTTTAGGCCTAGCGGGAGGACGGGGCACAGATACGCAGTATTTT
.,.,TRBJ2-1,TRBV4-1,CASSPRRDGYNEQFF,TGCGCCAGCAGCCCCAGGAGGGATGGCTACAATGAGCAGTTCTTC
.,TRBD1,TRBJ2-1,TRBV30,CAGGTGNEQFF,TGTGCCGGCGGGACAGGAAATGAGCAGTTCTTC
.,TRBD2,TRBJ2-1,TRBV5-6,CASRLAGDSAYNEQFF,TGTGCCAGCCGTCTAGCGGGAGATTCGGCCTACAATGAGCAGTTCTTC
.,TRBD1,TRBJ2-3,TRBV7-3,CASSLTSGGGTDTQYF,TGTGCCAGCAGCTTAACGTCAGGGGGAGGCACAGATACGCAGTATTTT
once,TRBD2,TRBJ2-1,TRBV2,CASSEEASGNSDNEQFF,TGTGCCAGCAGTGAAGAGGCTAGCGGTAACTCCGACAATGAGCAGTTCTTC
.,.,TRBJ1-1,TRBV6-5,CASSYAATNTEAFF,TGTGCCAGCAGTTATGCAGCAACGAACACTGAAGCTTTCTTT
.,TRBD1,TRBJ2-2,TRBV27,CASSSGTEPGELFF,TGTGCCAGCAGTTCCGGGACAGAACCCGGGGAGCTGTTTTTT
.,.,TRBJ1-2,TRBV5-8,CASSRLPESYTF,TGTGCCAGCAGCAGGCTCCCAGAGAGCTACACCTTC
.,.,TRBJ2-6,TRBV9,CASSVAGATLRANVLTF,TGTGCCAGCAGCGTAGCAGGGGCCACCTTGAGGGCCAACGTCCTGACTTTC
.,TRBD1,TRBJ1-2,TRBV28,CATGTGTGVYGYTF,TGTGCCACGGGAACGGGGACAGGGGTCTATGGCTACACCTTC
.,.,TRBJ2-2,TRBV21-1,CASNKDTGELFF,TGTGCCAGCAACAAAGATACCGGGGAGCTGTTTTTT
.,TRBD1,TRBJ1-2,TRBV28,CASSLPTGTAYGYTF,TGTGCCAGCAGTTTACCCACCGGGACAGCTTATGGCTACACCTTC
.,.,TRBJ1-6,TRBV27,CASQKGEYRVAPLHF,TGTGCCAGCCAAAAAGGCGAGTACAGAGTAGCACCCCTCCACTTT
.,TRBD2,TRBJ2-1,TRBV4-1,CASSQKVSSGPYNEQFF,TGCGCCAGCAGCCAAAAGGTGTCTAGCGGGCCCTACAATGAGCAGTTCTTC
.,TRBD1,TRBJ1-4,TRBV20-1,CSASSLQGVEKLFF,TGCAGTGCTAGTAGTTTGCAGGGGGTTGAAAAACTGTTTTTT